This section outlines one TCR beta chain sequence together with its context. The target antigen is unknown. At one boundary the junction diverges from the germline segment, which might be a read error. This CDR3 is 13 amino acids long. The V gene's germline CDR1 is MNHNS and CDR2 SASEGT. This record belongs to a study of beta chain features in type 1 diabetes. Study conclusions and caveats: Small HLA sub-analyses could not settle whether HLA shapes TCRB rearrangement. PCR could preferentially amplify shorter templates, alike in patients and controls. Type 1 diabetes patients had fewer VDJ junction insertions and more deletions. Patients' naive, central memory and regulatory TCRB repertoires appeared more alike than those of healthy donors.

All of the isolated RNA was reverse transcribed, so expressed TCRB transcripts were sequenced. Some clones are missing from TCRdb's copy, which holds only in-frame ones; the method was immunoSEQ multiplex PCR. The data contain 240,000 or so clones, 27% of them singletons. The sequenced sample consisted of central memory CD4+ T cells from blood. The chain links TRBV6-1 to TRBJ2-7, with a weak D call TRBD2 (6 bases). The TCR comes from a man aged 30 to 45 in good health. CDR3 in amino acids: CASLLRDSSEQYF. As DNA, the CDR3 is TGTGCCAGCCTCCTCCGGGACTCCTCCGAGCAGTACTTC.